The next 20 T cell receptor beta chains were all read from a single sample in a study of T cell changes during pregnancy in multiple sclerosis. The protocol was immunoSEQ multiplex PCR, while the TCRdb copy is restricted to in-frame clones and leaves out a portion. The sample includes 40,000 to 50,000 clones, around 94% of them seen just once. Here the sequenced sample was CD4+ T cells from peripheral blood mononuclear cells, taken in the third trimester of pregnancy. The receptors were gathered from a female donor with multiple sclerosis, enrolled in a pregnancy study.

The chain links TRBV28 to TRBJ2-5; no definite D call. V lost 2 bases and J lost 7, with 11 bases in between. The CDR3 length is 13 residues. Germline V gene sequence: CDR1 MDHEN, CDR2 SYDVKM. CDR3 nucleotides: TGTGCCAGCAGTTTAAGCGCCAGAGGGACCCAGTACTTC. It is translated as CASSLSARGTQYF.

J is TRBJ1-1 and V is TRBV7-2, with D possibly TRBD1 on 5 matching bases. The CDR3 is made up of 13 amino acids. Trimming took 3 bases from V and 7 from J, leaving 12 bases between them. Germline-derived CDR1 and CDR2 are SGHTA and FQGNSA. CDR3 sequence reads: CASSLHPGLEAFF. The CDR3 DNA sequence: TGTGCCAGCAGCTTGCATCCAGGGCTTGAAGCTTTCTTT.

The V gene is TRBV11-3, the J gene TRBJ2-7; a possible D gene is TRBD2 (6 bases). The CDR3 contains 13 residues. V gave up 3 bases and J gave up 1 base, with 7 bases separating them. The germline gives CDR1 SGHNT, CDR2 YENEEA. The CDR3 coding sequence is TGTGCCAGCAGCTTTCGGGGGTCCTACGAGCAGTACTTC. Protein product: CASSFRGSYEQYF.

The chain recombines TRBV2 with TRBJ2-1; D ambiguous. CDR3 length: 15 amino acids. The germline CDR1 and CDR2 sequences are SNHLY and FYNNEI. V was cut by 0 bases and J by 5 bases, with 11 bases left in between. The CDR3 reads CASSEARPMDNEQFF. The CDR3 DNA is TGTGCCAGCAGTGAAGCACGTCCTATGGACAATGAGCAGTTCTTC.

The CDR3 DNA reads as TGTGCCAGCAGTGGACTTCGCACAGATACGCAGTATTTT. This codes for CASSGLRTDTQYF. The chain employs TRBV6-1 and TRBJ2-3; unclear D gene. V shed 4 bases and J shed 1 base, with 6 bases lying between them. This CDR3 is 13 amino acids long. Germline loops: CDR1 MNHNS, CDR2 SASEGT.

This rearrangement joins TRBV9 to TRBJ2-1; 12 bases match TRBD2. Germline values: CDR1 SGDLS, CDR2 YYNGEE. Losses at the gene ends were 0 bases for V and 5 bases for J; bases not matched to a gene: 0. There are 15 residues in the CDR3. The CDR3 loop is CASSVASGGDNEQFF. The CDR3 nucleotides are TGTGCCAGCAGCGTAGCTAGCGGGGGGGACAATGAGCAGTTCTTC.

The V call is TRBV4-1, the J call TRBJ1-1; possibly TRBD1 for D (6 bases). Germline CDR1 is MGHRA and CDR2 is YSYEKL. This CDR3 has 15 residues. V lost 0 bases, J lost 4 bases, and 12 bases lay in between. In nucleotides, the CDR3 is TGCGCCAGCAGCCAAGATCCCGGGACAACCACTGAAGCTTTCTTT. Translation: CASSQDPGTTTEAFF.

This clone was observed a single time. This sequence joins TRBV6-6 and TRBJ2-3; D is perhaps TRBD1 (6 bases). CDR3 length equals 14 residues. V was trimmed by 1 base and J by 1 base, leaving 6 bases between them. Germline-derived CDR1 and CDR2 are MNHNY and SVGAGI (reference sequence). CDR3: CASSYWTGTDTQYF. The CDR3 bases are TGTGCCAGCAGTTACTGGACAGGCACAGATACGCAGTATTTT.

The gene calls are TRBV18 and TRBJ2-5; 7 bases line up with TRBD1. CDR1 is KGHSH, CDR2 LQKENI, per germline. V was clipped by 2 bases and J by 5 bases; unmatched bases: 11. This CDR3 has 16 amino acids. CDR3 protein: CASSPDGTVLRETQYF. Here the CDR3 DNA reads TGTGCCAGCTCACCAGATGGGACAGTATTACGCGAGACCCAGTACTTC.

The rearrangement links TRBV9 to TRBJ2-1; no reliable D call. The germline gives CDR1 SGDLS, CDR2 YYNGEE. There are 14 residues in the CDR3. The V gene lost 3 bases and the J gene lost 1 base, with 8 bases spanning the gap. This CDR3 is CASSARSSYNEQFF. The CDR3 nucleotides read TGTGCCAGCAGCGCGCGGAGTTCCTACAATGAGCAGTTCTTC.

The chain uses TRBV7-3 and TRBJ2-2, with D perhaps matching TRBD1 (7 bases). V was shortened by 5 bases and J by 6 bases, with 10 bases between the two germline ends. Germline-derived CDR1 and CDR2 are SGHTA and FQGTGA. CDR3 length equals 13 residues. The CDR3: CASSPGGSGELFF. The DNA for the CDR3 is TGTGCCAGCAGCCCAGGGGGGTCCGGGGAGCTGTTTTTT.

The chain recombines TRBV6-6 with TRBJ1-4, with 9 bases aligning to TRBD1. The CDR3 is 15 residues long. V lost 2 bases and J lost 4; bases outside the gene matches: 2. Germline lookup yields CDR1 MNHNY and CDR2 SVGAGI (reference sequence). This CDR3 is CASSYKGQGNEKLFF. CDR3 coding DNA: TGTGCCAGCAGTTACAAGGGACAGGGTAATGAAAAACTGTTTTTT.

Comment on this clone: Other DNA sequences within the sample encode an identical CDR3. The chain couples TRBV18 to TRBJ1-5, with 7 positions matching TRBD1. The V and J ends lost 6 bases and 8 bases, in that order; junction bases with no gene match: 10. Germline CDR1 is KGHSH and CDR2 is LQKENI. This CDR3 region has 14 residues. CDR3: CASSLHRGREPQHF. The CDR3 DNA reads as TGTGCCAGCTCGCTACACAGGGGAAGGGAGCCCCAGCATTTT.

The chain carries TRBV2 and TRBJ1-5; D call uncertain. V was shortened by 1 base and J by 5 bases, with 6 bases between the two germline ends. The V gene's germline CDR1 is SNHLY and CDR2 FYNNEI. CDR3 size: 13 residues. The chain's CDR3 is CASSEVPDQPQHF. The CDR3 DNA reads as TGTGCCAGCAGTGAAGTCCCGGATCAGCCCCAGCATTTT.

The CDR3 sequence: CASSGTGQHYEQYF. CDR3 in DNA: TGTGCCAGCAGTGGAACGGGACAGCACTACGAGCAGTACTTC. This chain joins TRBV6-5 and TRBJ2-7; 7 nucleotides match TRBD1. The CDR3 is 14 amino acids. Unmatched junction bases numbered 7, after V lost 5 bases and J lost 3 bases. The V gene's germline CDR1 is MNHEY and CDR2 SVGAGI.

This chain joins TRBV30 and TRBJ1-4; D ambiguous. Trimming pared 2 bases from V and 8 bases from J, leaving 9 bases between. Germline CDR1 GTSNPN, CDR2 SVGIG (reference sequence). The CDR3 consists of 12 residues. CDR3 sequence: CAWSRSGEKLFF. DNA for the CDR3: TGTGCCTGGAGTCGATCGGGGGAAAAACTGTTTTTT.

This clone was counted once. J is TRBJ1-5 and V is TRBV27, with a weak D call TRBD1 (5 bases). The CDR3 is 14 amino acids. V shed 4 bases and J shed 0 bases, with 7 bases lying between them. Looked up from germline, CDR1 is MNHEY and CDR2 is SMNVEV (reference sequence). The CDR3 DNA reads TGTGCCAGCAGTTCACAGGATAGCAATCAGCCCCAGCATTTT. Its protein product is CASSSQDSNQPQHF.

This clone occurred once. The chain joins TRBV7-9 to TRBJ2-1; D is unclear. The CDR3 sequence is 13 residues long. Per germline, CDR1 SEHNR and CDR2 FQNEAQ (reference sequence). The V and J ends lost 2 bases and 3 bases respectively, with 5 bases between them. CDR3 residues: CASSLLDYNEQFF. The CDR3 DNA follows: TGTGCCAGCAGCTTACTAGACTACAATGAGCAGTTCTTC. The complete variable domain, with remaining parts taken from reference TRBV7-9 and TRBJ2-1, reads DTGVSQNPRHKITKRGQNVTFRCDPISEHNRLYWYRQTLGQGPEFLTYFQNEAQLEKSRLLSDRFSAERPKGSFSTLEIQRTEQGDSAMYLCASSLLDYNEQFFGPGTRLTVL.

This clone was seen a single time. The rearrangement joins TRBV11-3 to TRBJ2-2; the match to TRBD2 covers 8 bases. The J segment lost 2 bases and the V segment lost 5 bases, leaving 13 bases of the junction unmatched. The CDR3 has 18 amino acids. CDR1 is SGHNT, CDR2 YENEEA, per germline. CDR3: CASSPSPWAGGNTGELFF. The CDR3 nucleotides read TGTGCCAGCAGCCCCTCACCGTGGGCGGGAGGTAACACCGGGGAGCTGTTTTTT.

The J gene is TRBJ2-2, the V gene TRBV28; possible D gene TRBD2, 5 bases. This CDR3 is 15 amino acids long. The V end was cut by 1 base, the J end by 3 bases, with 9 bases between. Germline-derived CDR1 and CDR2 are MDHEN and SYDVKM. In DNA form, the CDR3 reads TGTGCCAGCAGTTTATCCGGGGAACACACCGGGGAGCTGTTTTTT. Translating gives CASSLSGEHTGELFF.